What follows describes a single TCR beta chain. The V end lost 5 bases, the J end lost 2 bases, and 14 bases lay between the germline ends. This CDR3 comprises 15 residues. Germline lookup yields CDR1 SEHNR and CDR2 FQNEAQ (reference sequence). The data were taken from a study of T cell changes during pregnancy in multiple sclerosis. Produced via immunoSEQ multiplex PCR; TCRdb's table is partial and in-frame only. Counted here are 50,000 to 80,000 clones, over 75% occurring once; the ten biggest clones make up roughly 5%. This rearrangement joins TRBV7-9 to TRBJ2-3; no reliable D call. The receptor was derived from a female donor with multiple sclerosis, enrolled in a pregnancy study. Source: CD8+ T cells from peripheral blood mononuclear cells, taken before pregnancy. CDR3 amino acids: CASSPTQRPTDTQYF. The CDR3 DNA reads TGTGCCAGCAGCCCCACTCAGCGACCCACAGATACGCAGTATTTT. Together with reference TRBV7-9 and TRBJ2-3, the CDR3 gives the full variable domain: DTGVSQNPRHKITKRGQNVTFRCDPISEHNRLYWYRQTLGQGPEFLTYFQNEAQLEKSRLLSDRFSAERPKGSFSTLEIQRTEQGDSAMYLCASSPTQRPTDTQYFGPGTRLTVL.